The next 17 T cell receptor beta chains were all read from a single sample in a study of blood T cell repertoires in COVID-19. Produced via immunoSEQ multiplex PCR; TCRdb's table is partial and in-frame only. The sample contains 150,000 to 200,000 clones, roughly 82% of which appear only once. Sequenced input: PBMCs or T cells enriched from blood (not recorded which). The source of these receptors is a woman aged 25 to 45 who had recovered from COVID-19.

The chain has TRBV11-2 and TRBJ2-1; 10 bases are shared with TRBD2. The germline V gene encodes CDR1 SGHAT and CDR2 FQNNGV. The CDR3 consists of 16 residues. With 0 bases clipped from V and 10 bases from J, the junction kept 9 bases outside the gene matches. CDR3 nucleotides: TGTGCCAGCAGCTTAGATCGGGCTAGCGGGAGCGGGGAGCAGTTCTTC. Translating gives CASSLDRASGSGEQFF.

The chain employs TRBV5-1 and TRBJ2-1, with 8 bases aligning to TRBD1. Germline CDR1 SGHRS, CDR2 YFSETQ. This CDR3 has 14 residues. The trim removed 0 bases at V and 6 bases at J, leaving 2 bases unmatched. CDR3 DNA sequence: TGCGCCAGCAGCTTGGGACAGGGGACCAATGAGCAGTTCTTC. Protein: CASSLGQGTNEQFF.

This chain connects TRBV24-1 to TRBJ1-6; 9 nucleotides align to TRBD1. V dropped 2 bases and J dropped 7; count of bases not matched to a gene: 2. The CDR3 spans 15 residues. CDR1 is KGHDR, CDR2 SFDVKD, per germline. CDR3 sequence: CATSDSQGANSPLHF. Written as DNA, the CDR3 is TGTGCCACCAGTGATTCACAGGGGGCCAATTCACCCCTCCACTTT.

The V and J genes are TRBV28 and TRBJ2-7; TRBD2 matches at 7 bases. The CDR3 spans 14 residues. V lost 3 bases and J lost 3; bases outside the gene matches: 5. CDR1 MDHEN and CDR2 SYDVKM come from the germline V gene. The DNA of the CDR3 is TGTGCCAGCAGTTTTATCGGCGGGGGCTACGAGCAGTACTTC. Its translation is CASSFIGGGYEQYF.

The chain combines TRBV3-1 (or the pseudogene TRBV3-2) with TRBJ2-3; 11 bases agree with TRBD1. This CDR3 has 17 amino acids. Germline V gene data show CDR1 as LGHDT and CDR2 as YNNKEL (reference sequence). Losses at the gene ends were 6 bases for V and 4 bases for J; bases not matched to a gene: 12. The CDR3 DNA reads as TGTGCCAGCAGACGGGACAGGGGGACTAGCTCGGCAGATACGCAGTATTTT. Translation gives CASRRDRGTSSADTQYF.

This chain joins TRBV10-3 and TRBJ2-1, with TRBD2 identical over 14 bases. The germline CDR1 and CDR2 sequences are ENHRY and SYGVKD. V lost 0 bases, J lost 3 bases, and 19 bases stayed unmatched. This CDR3 has 23 residues. CDR3 sequence reads: CAISESAGIPGLAGVGGYNEQFF. CDR3 in DNA: TGTGCCATCAGTGAGTCAGCGGGGATACCGGGACTAGCGGGAGTCGGGGGCTACAATGAGCAGTTCTTC.

This clone has only one observation. This rearrangement joins TRBV2 to TRBJ1-2, with 10 bases identical to TRBD1. Germline V lookup: CDR1 SNHLY, CDR2 FYNNEI. CDR3 length equals 15 residues. V shed 6 bases, J shed 7 bases, and the junction held 11 bases outside the gene matches. The CDR3 sequence: CASSLLGQGQAGYTF. Written as DNA, the CDR3 is TGTGCCAGCAGCCTTCTGGGACAGGGGCAGGCTGGCTACACCTTC.

The chain recombines TRBV7-2 with TRBJ2-7, with D possibly TRBD1 on 5 matching bases. This CDR3 is built from 14 residues. In germline, CDR1 is SGHTA, CDR2 FQGNSA. V lost 3 bases and J 0 bases, leaving 9 bases between the germline ends. The CDR3 sequence: CASSLGRDSYEQYF. In nucleotides, the CDR3 is TGTGCCAGCAGCTTGGGCAGGGACTCCTACGAGCAGTACTTC. Variable domain in full (rest from reference TRBV7-2 and TRBJ2-7): GAGVSQSPSNKVTEKGKDVELRCDPISGHTALYWYRQSLGQGLEFLIYFQGNSAPDKSGLPSDRFSAERTGGSVSTLTIQRTQQEDSAVYLCASSLGRDSYEQYFGPGTRLTVT.

The chain has TRBV28 and TRBJ1-1, with a weak D call TRBD1 (6 bases). This CDR3 has 15 amino acids. V shed 7 bases and J shed 0 bases, with 15 bases lying between them. Germline V lookup: CDR1 MDHEN, CDR2 SYDVKM. The CDR3 nucleotides read TGTGCCAGCACCTCTTCGGGGACACTGAACACTGAAGCTTTCTTT. It encodes CASTSSGTLNTEAFF.

V and J are TRBV5-4 and TRBJ2-1, with 8 bases identical to TRBD1. Trimming took 5 bases from V and 0 from J; bases not matched to a gene: 7. Germline V gene lookup returns CDR1 SGHNT and CDR2 YYREEE (reference sequence). The CDR3 totals 16 residues. DNA for the CDR3: TGTGCCAGCAGGAACCGGGACAGGAGCTCCTACAATGAGCAGTTCTTC. Translation gives CASRNRDRSSYNEQFF.

On this clone: Other DNA sequences in the same sample also yield this CDR3. The rearrangement links TRBV2 to TRBJ2-5; D is perhaps TRBD1 (6 bases). Germline V gene data show CDR1 as SNHLY and CDR2 as FYNNEI. This CDR3 has 12 residues. Trimming took 6 bases from V and 1 from J, leaving 6 bases between them. CDR3 region: CASSRGQETQYF. CDR3 coding DNA: TGTGCCAGCAGCAGGGGCCAAGAGACCCAGTACTTC.

The sample holds one count of this clone. The chain uses TRBV6-1 and TRBJ2-7, with 7 bases aligning to TRBD1. From germline, CDR1 is MNHNS and CDR2 SASEGT. J lost 0 bases, V lost 2 bases, and 10 bases had no gene match. The length of the CDR3 is 17 residues. CDR3 DNA sequence: TGTGCCAGCAGTGAACAACCGGGACAGCGCTTCTCCTACGAGCAGTACTTC. Amino acid sequence: CASSEQPGQRFSYEQYF.

This chain joins TRBV12-3 or TRBV12-4 and TRBJ2-7, with D maybe TRBD1 (5 bases). The CDR3 length is 13 residues. The V gene lost 5 bases and the J gene lost 4 bases, with 12 bases spanning the gap. CDR3 coding DNA: TGTGCCAGCAGTCAGGCCCAGGGTTACGAGCAGTACTTC. Its translation is CASSQAQGYEQYF.

This clone appeared once. The chain has TRBV30 and TRBJ2-5; tentative D call: TRBD2 (6 bases). The CDR3 runs to 12 residues. Germline V CDR1 and CDR2: GTSNPN, SVGIG (reference sequence). V gave up 2 bases and J gave up 4 bases, with 8 bases separating them. The CDR3 bases are TGTGCCTGGAGTAGGGGAGGAGAGACCCAGTACTTC. This encodes CAWSRGGETQYF.

The CDR3 reads CASSPGTGANTEAFF. CDR3 in DNA: TGTGCCAGCAGTCCCGGGACAGGGGCGAACACTGAAGCTTTCTTT. The J gene is TRBJ1-1, the V gene TRBV27, with TRBD1 matching over 10 bases. Germline assignment: CDR1 MNHEY and CDR2 SMNVEV (reference sequence). The CDR3 is made up of 15 amino acids. Trimming took 5 bases from V and 1 from J; bases not matched to a gene: 4.

The chain is built from TRBV27 and TRBJ1-2, with D uncertain. This CDR3 has 14 residues. In germline, CDR1 is MNHEY, CDR2 SMNVEV (reference sequence). The V and J ends lost 8 bases and 8 bases respectively, with 21 bases between them. The DNA of the CDR3 is TGTGCCAGCCGCCCTTACGCCGGGTCGCACGGCTACACCTTC. Protein sequence: CASRPYAGSHGYTF.

V is TRBV7-9 and J is TRBJ2-7; 7 nucleotides line up with TRBD1. The CDR3 sequence is 16 residues long. CDR1 SEHNR and CDR2 FQNEAQ come from the germline V gene (reference sequence). The V gene end was trimmed by 1 base and the J gene end by 0 bases; junction bases not matched to a gene: 6. CDR3 protein: CASSLEHGTVSYEQYF. CDR3 sequence (DNA): TGTGCCAGCAGCTTAGAGCACGGGACAGTCTCCTACGAGCAGTACTTC.